The TCR beta chain described here comes from a study of blood T cell repertoires in COVID-19. Study details: Samples representing acute and convalescent COVID-19 were sourced from the United States, Italy and Spain. PBMCs, B-cell-depleted T cells, or T cells provided the cDNA or gDNA that made up the material.

Generated by immunoSEQ multiplex PCR, the TCRdb table keeps only in-frame clones and is missing some. The table lists about 150,000 clones, 91% of them singletons. Sequencing used peripheral blood. The sequence was obtained from a man aged 50 to 60 with acute or convalescent COVID-19.

The CDR3 DNA is TGTGCCAGCACGTCCCCGGCTAGCGGGAAAAACATTCAGTACTTC. Translation: CASTSPASGKNIQYF. The J gene is TRBJ2-4, the V gene TRBV7-9; TRBD2 agrees at 8 bases. This CDR3 region has 15 residues. The germline gives CDR1 SEHNR, CDR2 FQNEAQ (reference sequence). V lost 7 bases, J lost 4 bases, and 9 bases stayed unmatched. The full variable domain, its missing parts supplied by reference TRBV7-9 and TRBJ2-4, is DTGVSQNPRHKITKRGQNVTFRCDPISEHNRLYWYRQTLGQGPEFLTYFQNEAQLEKSRLLSDRFSAERPKGSFSTLEIQRTEQGDSAMYLCASTSPASGKNIQYFGAGTRLSVL.